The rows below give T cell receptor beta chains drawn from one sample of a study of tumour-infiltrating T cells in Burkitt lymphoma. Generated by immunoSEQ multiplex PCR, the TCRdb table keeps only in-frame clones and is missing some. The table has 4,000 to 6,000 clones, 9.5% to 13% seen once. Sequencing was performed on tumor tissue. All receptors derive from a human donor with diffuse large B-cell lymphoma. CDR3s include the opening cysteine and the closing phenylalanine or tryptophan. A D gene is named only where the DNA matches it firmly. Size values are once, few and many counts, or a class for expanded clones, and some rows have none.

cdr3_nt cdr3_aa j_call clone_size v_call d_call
TGTGCCAGTAGTCCCGGACTAGCGGGGGGTTTTAACACCGGGGAGCTGTTTTTT CASSPGLAGGFNTGELFF TRBJ2-2 few TRBV19 TRBD2
TGTGCCAGCAGTTACTCCTGGGCAGGGCTCACTGAAGCTTTCTTT CASSYSWAGLTEAFF TRBJ1-1 NA TRBV6-5 NA
TGTGCCAGCAGCCTAGGACAGACCCAAGGCTCCTATAATTCACCCCTCCACTTT CASSLGQTQGSYNSPLHF TRBJ1-6 NA TRBV11-2 NA
TGTGCCAGCAGCTCAAACTACGAGCAGTACTTC CASSSNYEQYF TRBJ2-7 few TRBV6-1 NA
TGTGCCAGCAGCCGCACACAGGGGACCAACTATGGCTACACCTTC CASSRTQGTNYGYTF TRBJ1-2 NA TRBV7-9 TRBD1
TGTGCCAGTAGTATCGACTCGACAGGGGGTAAATACAATGAGCAGTTCTTC CASSIDSTGGKYNEQFF TRBJ2-1 NA TRBV19 TRBD1
TGTGCCAGCAGTGCCGGGACTGTGAACACTGAAGCTTTCTTT CASSAGTVNTEAFF TRBJ1-1 NA TRBV6-1 NA
TGTGCCTGGACGAGGGGGCGCATCTATAATTCACCCCTCCACTTT CAWTRGRIYNSPLHF TRBJ1-6 few TRBV30 TRBD1
TGTGCCAGCAGCACAACAGACAGGGCGATTTATGGCTACACCTTC CASSTTDRAIYGYTF TRBJ1-2 NA TRBV11-2 TRBD1
TGCGCCAGCAGCCGAACCGGGAACTTTGGCTACAATGAGCAGTTCTTC CASSRTGNFGYNEQFF TRBJ2-1 few TRBV10-1 NA
TGTGCCAGCAGCTCCGCCGGGACAGGGGTCGGCTACACCTTC CASSSAGTGVGYTF TRBJ1-2 NA TRBV5-4 TRBD1
TGTGCCAGCAGCTTTCCGGGACACCTCTACGAGCAGTACTTC CASSFPGHLYEQYF TRBJ2-7 NA TRBV7-9 NA
TGTGCCAGCAGCCAACCGACAGGGACGTACACTGAAGCTTTCTTT CASSQPTGTYTEAFF TRBJ1-1 few TRBV6-6 TRBD1
TGTGCCAGGGGGGATATAACCGGGTCCATCTCTGGAAACACCATATATTTT CARGDITGSISGNTIYF TRBJ1-3 NA TRBV2 NA
TGTGCCAGCTCACCACAAGCTGCCGGGGGGGCTTCCTACAATGAGCAGTTCTTC CASSPQAAGGASYNEQFF TRBJ2-1 NA TRBV18 TRBD2
TGCGCCAGCTACTCGGACAATCAGCCCCAGCATTTT CASYSDNQPQHF TRBJ1-5 NA TRBV23-1 NA
TGTGCCATCAGTGAGCAGGTCGAGCGGGGTGGCTACACCTTC CAISEQVERGGYTF TRBJ1-2 few TRBV10-3 NA
TGCGCCAGCAGCTTAAGGACCACGAACACCGGGGAGCTGTTTTTT CASSLRTTNTGELFF TRBJ2-2 few TRBV5-1 NA
TGCGCCAGCAGCTTGGGACAGGGGGACTATGGCTACACCTTC CASSLGQGDYGYTF TRBJ1-2 NA TRBV5-1 TRBD1
TGTGCCAGAAGCATACAAGGAGGGGAAGACAATGAGCAGTTCTTC CARSIQGGEDNEQFF TRBJ2-1 few TRBV5-3 NA
TGTGCCAGCAGCTCCTCAGGGGGAGGGCAGGATAGCTACACCTTC CASSSSGGGQDSYTF TRBJ1-2 NA TRBV9 TRBD1
TGCAGCTCCGGGAGCGCTGAAGCTTTCTTT CSSGSAEAFF TRBJ1-1 NA TRBV29-1 NA
TGTGCCAGCAGCGTAGGGATCGACGGGGTCGCCTACGAGCAGTACTTC CASSVGIDGVAYEQYF TRBJ2-7 few TRBV9 NA
TGCGCCAGCAGCGTGGGGATTGGATCAAAGAACAATGAGCAGTTCTTC CASSVGIGSKNNEQFF TRBJ2-1 NA TRBV5-1 NA
TGCGCCAGCAGCTTGGAAGGGACAGGGGGCTACGAGCAGTACTTC CASSLEGTGGYEQYF TRBJ2-7 NA TRBV5-1 TRBD1
TGTGCCAGCAGCCCATTCCTAGCGGGGATACTCACAGATACGCAGTATTTT CASSPFLAGILTDTQYF TRBJ2-3 NA TRBV7-2 TRBD2
TGTGCCAGCTCACCCACCGGTCTGGGCAGTGGGGGATATGGCTACACCTTC CASSPTGLGSGGYGYTF TRBJ1-2 NA TRBV18 NA
TGTGCCAGCAGCCCTCGACTAGCTACCTACGAGCAGTACTTC CASSPRLATYEQYF TRBJ2-7 NA TRBV9 TRBD2
TGTGCCAGCAAGGACATAGGGAATTCACCCCTCCACTTT CASKDIGNSPLHF TRBJ1-6 NA TRBV2 NA
TGTGCCAGCAGCCTCTTCTCGAATCAGCCCCAGCATTTT CASSLFSNQPQHF TRBJ1-5 NA TRBV6-5 NA
TGTGCCAGCACCAGGACAGGTCGAAGCAATCAGCCCCAGCATTTT CASTRTGRSNQPQHF TRBJ1-5 NA TRBV2 TRBD1
TGTGCCAGCAGCTTAACAACCGGGCGTCAAGAGACCCAGTACTTC CASSLTTGRQETQYF TRBJ2-5 few TRBV7-6 NA